Presented here are 20 T cell receptor beta chains from one specimen sequenced in a study of OX40 agonist ivuxolimab in advanced cancers. Data came from immunoSEQ multiplex PCR; TCRdb stores just in-frame clones and leaves some out. The table includes approximately 100,000 clones, around 90% detected once. The sequencing here drew on CD4+ or CD8+ T cells sorted from blood, taken in a trial of the OX40 agonist ivuxolimab. All receptors derive from an adult with an advanced solid tumor such as melanoma, head and neck, liver or kidney cancer.

The chain uses TRBV4-1 and TRBJ2-1; D not certain. V lost 1 base and J lost 9, with 13 bases in between. The germline CDR1 and CDR2 sequences are MGHRA and YSYEKL. There are 14 residues in the CDR3. DNA for the CDR3: TGCGCCAGCAGCCAAGCCACTCCTAGGACTGAGCAGTTCTTC. Amino acids: CASSQATPRTEQFF.

This clone showed up just once. The chain links TRBV11-2 to TRBJ2-1, with D uncertain. Germline CDR1 is SGHAT and CDR2 is FQNNGV. This CDR3 has 15 residues. The germline V and J ends were trimmed by 0 bases and 6 bases, with 12 bases remaining between them. In DNA, the CDR3 is TGTGCCAGCAGCTTAGAGGTTTTCTGGGGCAATGAGCAGTTCTTC. As protein: CASSLEVFWGNEQFF.

This clone was recorded once. J is TRBJ1-2 and V is TRBV28, with a tentative D call TRBD1 (5 bases). V lost 2 bases, J lost 8 bases, and 9 bases lay in between. Germline CDR1 and CDR2: MDHEN and SYDVKM. This CDR3 is built from 12 residues. The CDR3 bases are TGTGCCAGCAGTTTAAGGGGTGGAGGCTACACCTTC. It codes for CASSLRGGGYTF.

V is TRBV2 and J is TRBJ1-6; D call uncertain. Germline CDR1 SNHLY, CDR2 FYNNEI. V was pared by 7 bases and J by 7 bases, with 11 bases between. The CDR3 sequence is 13 residues long. In DNA, the CDR3 is TGTGCCAGCACCCTGGAGGAAAATTCACCCCTCCACTTT. Protein sequence: CASTLEENSPLHF.

This rearrangement joins TRBV6-1 to TRBJ1-1; D is unresolved. This CDR3 has 15 residues. V was cut by 3 bases and J by 0 bases, with 11 bases left in between. Germline V lookup: CDR1 MNHNS, CDR2 SASEGT. The chain's CDR3 is CASSDRGFLNTEAFF. As DNA, the CDR3 is TGTGCCAGCAGTGATCGTGGGTTTTTGAACACTGAAGCTTTCTTT.

The chain is built from TRBV18 and TRBJ2-2; D unclear. Germline loops: CDR1 KGHSH, CDR2 LQKENI. V lost 3 bases to trimming and J lost 5 bases, with 4 bases between them. This CDR3 contains 12 residues. This chain's CDR3 is CASSPRTGELFF. DNA of the CDR3: TGTGCCAGCTCACCGAGGACCGGGGAGCTGTTTTTT.

The chain combines TRBV10-3 with TRBJ1-2; no clear D gene. Trimming removed 7 bases from V and 0 bases from J, with 12 bases in between. Germline loops: CDR1 ENHRY, CDR2 SYGVKD. This CDR3 contains 14 residues. The CDR3 nucleotides are TGTGCCATCAAGATAATGGGGACTAACTATGGCTACACCTTC. It encodes CAIKIMGTNYGYTF.

The J gene is TRBJ2-7, the V gene TRBV19, with D perhaps being TRBD1 or TRBD2 (5 bases each). V was trimmed by 5 bases and J by 0 bases, leaving 20 bases between them. CDR3 length equals 17 residues. Germline V gives CDR1 LNHDA, CDR2 SQIVND (reference sequence). CDR3 amino acids: CASSETNGAGSSYEQYF. The CDR3 DNA sequence: TGTGCCAGTAGTGAGACAAACGGGGCAGGGAGCTCCTACGAGCAGTACTTC. The variable domain in full, with the rest retrieved from reference TRBV19 and TRBJ2-7, is DGGITQSPKYLFRKEGQNVTLSCEQNLNHDAMYWYRQDPGQGLRLIYYSQIVNDFQKGDIAEGYSVSREKKESFPLTVTSAQKNPTAFYLCASSETNGAGSSYEQYFGPGTRLTVT.

Concerning this clone itself: The sample carries other DNA sequences with the same CDR3. The CDR3: CASSPRATSSYEQYF. As DNA, the CDR3 is TGTGCCAGCAGCCCCCGGGCCACCAGCTCCTACGAGCAGTACTTC. V and J are TRBV4-2 and TRBJ2-7, with D unclear. Trimming took off 4 bases at V and 0 bases at J, with 13 bases between the two ends. The CDR3 runs 15 residues. Germline loops: CDR1 LGHNA, CDR2 YNFKEQ.

This chain connects TRBV7-3 to TRBJ2-1; D gene unclear. CDR3 size: 13 residues. CDR1 and CDR2 (germline): SGHTA, FQGTGA. Trimming removed 5 bases at V and 3 bases at J, with 8 bases between. The DNA for the CDR3 is TGTGCCAGCAGCCCACAGAACTACAATGAGCAGTTCTTC. Encoded protein: CASSPQNYNEQFF.

V usage is TRBV6-1 and J usage is TRBJ1-1; D ambiguous. With 2 bases removed from V and 5 bases from J, the gap between germline ends came to 9 bases. The CDR3 has 13 residues. From germline, CDR1 is MNHNS and CDR2 SASEGT. CDR3 sequence (DNA): TGTGCCAGCAGTGAATTAATCGGGACTGAAGCTTTCTTT. Translated, it gives CASSELIGTEAFF.

This rearrangement joins TRBV6-5 to TRBJ1-1, with D unclear. Trimming shortened V by 6 bases and J by 5 bases, and 16 bases separated the two germline ends. The CDR3 sequence is 14 residues long. The germline V gene has CDR1 MNHEY and CDR2 SVGAGI. In DNA, the CDR3 is TGTGCCAGCAGCCAGGACCCCGGGCGGACTGAAGCTTTCTTT. Protein sequence: CASSQDPGRTEAFF.

The chain recombines TRBV6-4 with TRBJ1-1; D call uncertain. Germline CDR1 and CDR2: MRHNA and SNTAGT. V dropped 6 bases and J dropped 10 bases, with 18 bases sitting between them. The CDR3 extends over 13 amino acids. CDR3 protein: CASSPEPNTGAFF. In nucleotides, the CDR3 is TGTGCCAGCAGCCCGGAACCGAACACGGGAGCTTTCTTT.

This clone was counted between two and nine times. This chain joins TRBV2 and TRBJ1-1; D is undetermined. From germline, CDR1 is SNHLY and CDR2 FYNNEI. This CDR3 is 12 amino acids long. V shed 6 bases and J shed 7 bases, with 12 bases lying between them. CDR3 region: CASRLGRYEAFF. DNA of the CDR3: TGTGCCAGCAGATTGGGTAGGTATGAAGCTTTCTTT.

The chain links TRBV27 to TRBJ1-1; a weak D match, TRBD1 (5 bases). Trimming took 4 bases from V and 0 from J, leaving 12 bases between them. From germline, CDR1 is MNHEY and CDR2 SMNVEV (reference sequence). This CDR3 has 15 amino acids. The CDR3 DNA follows: TGTGCCAGCAGTTCCCCCGGGACGGTGAACACTGAAGCTTTCTTT. It translates to CASSSPGTVNTEAFF.

The V call is TRBV5-4, the J call TRBJ1-6, with D possibly matching TRBD1 (5 bases). V lost 3 bases and J lost 8, with 12 bases in between. The germline gives CDR1 SGHNT, CDR2 YYREEE (reference sequence). The CDR3 has 14 amino acids. The CDR3 loop is CASSSGTYDSPLHF. The CDR3 DNA is TGTGCCAGCAGCTCCGGGACTTATGATTCACCCCTCCACTTT.

The chain combines TRBV4-2 with TRBJ2-3, with a tentative D call TRBD1 (5 bases). V lost 1 base and J 1 base, leaving 12 bases between the germline ends. The CDR3 has 16 amino acids. Germline V CDR1 and CDR2: LGHNA, YNFKEQ. As DNA, the CDR3 is TGTGCCAGCAGCCAAGTTAGGGCAGGGCGCACAGATACGCAGTATTTT. Its translation: CASSQVRAGRTDTQYF.

The DNA for the CDR3 is TGTGGGACAGGAAACTCTGGGGCCAACGTCCTGACTTTC. Translating gives CGTGNSGANVLTF. The J gene is TRBJ2-6, the V gene TRBV7-6, with 7 bases aligning to TRBD1. This CDR3 region has 13 residues. Per germline, CDR1 SGHVS and CDR2 FNYEAQ.

V is TRBV9 and J is TRBJ1-6; D uncertain. Germline CDR1 and CDR2: SGDLS and YYNGEE. Trimming cost V 4 bases and J 9 bases, with 14 bases left between them. The CDR3 totals 14 residues. CDR3 sequence reads: CASSSSEMGSPLHF. Written as DNA, the CDR3 is TGTGCCAGCAGCTCAAGTGAAATGGGTTCACCCCTCCACTTT.

This chain uses TRBV6-5 with TRBJ1-1; tentative D call: TRBD1 (6 bases). This CDR3 region has 15 residues. The germline V gene has CDR1 MNHEY and CDR2 SVGAGI. The germline V and J ends were trimmed by 5 bases and 3 bases, with 16 bases remaining between them. The CDR3 DNA sequence: TGTGCCAGCAGTCCCCCGAGGGGGAGGGACACTGAAGCTTTCTTT. It translates to CASSPPRGRDTEAFF.